These 5 T cell receptor beta chains share one sample of origin, sequenced in a study of blood T cell repertoires in COVID-19. The repertoire was sequenced with immunoSEQ multiplex PCR; TCRdb's copy has only in-frame clones and lacks some. This table holds hundreds of thousands of clones, 80% to 90% found once. Sequencing input: peripheral blood. These receptors all come from a woman aged 18-29 years with acute or convalescent COVID-19.

The chain employs TRBV19 and TRBJ1-4; D unclear. Germline V lookup: CDR1 LNHDA, CDR2 SQIVND (reference sequence). The CDR3 length is 14 residues. V was pared by 4 bases and J by 4 bases, with 10 bases between. The CDR3 loop reads CASSTGLINEKLFF. CDR3 nucleotides: TGTGCCAGTAGTACCGGACTAATTAATGAAAAACTGTTTTTT.

This chain uses TRBV18 with TRBJ1-2; 10 bases agree with TRBD1. Germline CDR1 reads KGHSH; CDR2 reads LQKENI. V shed 3 bases, J shed 7 bases, and the junction held 8 bases outside the gene matches. The CDR3 is made up of 15 amino acids. The CDR3 DNA is TGTGCCAGCTCACCCCCGGGACAGGGGACAAGTGGCTACACCTTC. It specifies CASSPPGQGTSGYTF.

J is TRBJ2-6 and V is TRBV27; tentative D call: TRBD2 (5 bases). V was cut by 6 bases and J by 2 bases, with 11 bases left in between. CDR1 and CDR2 from the germline V gene are MNHEY and SMNVEV (reference sequence). The CDR3 consists of 15 residues. The CDR3 DNA sequence: TGTGCCAGCAGCGGCGCGAGGGCTGGGGCCAACGTCCTGACTTTC. It codes for CASSGARAGANVLTF. The complete variable domain, with remaining parts taken from reference TRBV27 and TRBJ2-6, reads EAQVTQNPRYLITVTGKKLTVTCSQNMNHEYMSWYRQDPGLGLRQIYYSMNVEVTDKGDVPEGYKVSRKEKRNFPLILESPSPNQTSLYFCASSGARAGANVLTFGAGSRLTVL.

The chain is built from TRBV29-1 and TRBJ1-1; 7 bases fit TRBD1. V lost 6 bases, J lost 0 bases, and 4 bases stayed unmatched. This CDR3 spans 13 amino acids. CDR1 is SQVTM, CDR2 ANQGSEA, per germline. CDR3 DNA: TGCAGCGTCTCGAGGGGGCTGAACACTGAAGCTTTCTTT. Encoded protein: CSVSRGLNTEAFF.

The gene calls are TRBV9 and TRBJ2-3, with TRBD2 identical over 8 bases. CDR1 and CDR2 (germline): SGDLS, YYNGEE. Trimming at V came to 0 bases and at J to 1 base, leaving 4 bases not matched to a gene. The CDR3 covers 16 residues. CDR3 loop: CASSVEGGGRTDTQYF. The CDR3, as DNA: TGTGCCAGCAGCGTAGAGGGCGGGGGGCGCACAGATACGCAGTATTTT.